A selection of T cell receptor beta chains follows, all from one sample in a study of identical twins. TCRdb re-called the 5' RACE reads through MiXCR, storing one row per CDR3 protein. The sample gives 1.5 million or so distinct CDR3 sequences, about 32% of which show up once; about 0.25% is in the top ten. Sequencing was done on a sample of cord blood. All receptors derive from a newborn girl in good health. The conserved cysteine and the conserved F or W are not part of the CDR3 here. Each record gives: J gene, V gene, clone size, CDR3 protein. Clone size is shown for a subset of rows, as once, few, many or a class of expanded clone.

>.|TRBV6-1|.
ASSELHYEQY
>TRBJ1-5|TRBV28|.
ASSPRPTGFNQPQH
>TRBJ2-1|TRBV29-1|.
SVLQGVINEQF
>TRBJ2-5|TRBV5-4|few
ASSLGRAVGYQETQY
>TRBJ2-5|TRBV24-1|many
ATSGVGTSGPQETQY
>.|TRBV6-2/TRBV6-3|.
ASRHGLLAGDYNEQY
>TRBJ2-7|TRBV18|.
ASSPYDGNPYEQY
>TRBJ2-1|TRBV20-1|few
SARDLRRNEQF
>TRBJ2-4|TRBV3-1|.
ASSQDRSGRARAKNIQY
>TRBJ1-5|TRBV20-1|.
SARRPGGNQPQH
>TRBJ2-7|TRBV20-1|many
SASPGTSGSYEQY
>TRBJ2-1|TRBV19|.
ASTDRGGSYNEQF
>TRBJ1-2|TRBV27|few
ASSKQGGGYT
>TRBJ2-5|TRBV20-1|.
SARKVKGTARQETQY
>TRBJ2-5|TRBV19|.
ASSINRGQETQY
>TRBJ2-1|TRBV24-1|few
ATSDFVGGSYNEQF
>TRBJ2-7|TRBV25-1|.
ASSERHYEQY
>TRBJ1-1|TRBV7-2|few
ASSSGQAGTEAF
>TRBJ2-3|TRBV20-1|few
SAKLADTQY
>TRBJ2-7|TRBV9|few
ASSKSGAYEQY
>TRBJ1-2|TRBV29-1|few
SVARIQGASGYT
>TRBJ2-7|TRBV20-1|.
SARPTYRDRAYEQY
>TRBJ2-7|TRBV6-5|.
ASSRGQVEQY